This TCR beta chain was retrieved from a study of cytomegalovirus exposure and HLA in healthy donors. 60 Vbeta and 13 Jbeta primers were used in PCR. Repertoires were generated with immunoSEQ multiplex PCR, while TCRdb's copy carries only in-frame clones and drops some. The sample holds under 85,000 clones; just under 80% are singletons and the top ten take less than 5%. This CDR3 spans 12 amino acids. Trimming took 5 bases from V and 8 from J, leaving 12 bases between them. The V gene's germline CDR1 is SNHLY and CDR2 FYNNEI. As concerns this clone: Its specificity is not known.

Study-level findings and limits: A later analysis reportedly found fewer N-insertions in an Asian-associated ancestry cluster than the approximately 660-donor mean. HLA alleles showed associations with 16,951 TCR beta sequences in a later analysis, at a 0.05 false discovery rate.

The sample was PBMCs. The chain recombines TRBV2 with TRBJ1-1, with D hard to call. This receptor was taken from a woman aged 25 to 45 in good health and CMV-seronegative. This CDR3 is CASSMREPEAFF. The DNA of the CDR3 is TGTGCCAGCAGTATGCGAGAACCCGAAGCTTTCTTT. Drawing the rest from reference TRBV2 and TRBJ1-1, the complete variable domain is EPEVTQTPSHQVTQMGQEVILRCVPISNHLYFYWYRQILGQKVEFLVSFYNNEISEKSEIFDDQFSVERPDGSNFTLKIRSTKLEDSAMYFCASSMREPEAFFGQGTRLTVV.